These 24 T cell receptor beta chains were all obtained from the same sample, sequenced in a study of T cells in women clearing cervical HPV infection. TCRdb's table, derived via immunoSEQ multiplex PCR, lists solely in-frame clones and lacks some. This table holds about 32,000 clones. The sequenced sample consisted of blood buffy coat. These receptors were collected from a woman aged 18 to 75 with a cervical HPV16 infection that either progressed to CIN3+ or cleared (not recorded which).

The DNA read from the CDR3 is TGTGCCAGCAGCGGACTTCTAGGGAGTGGGGCCAACGTC. It translates to CASSGLLGSGANV. The whole CDR3 reads CASSGLLGSGANVLTF. V usage is TRBV5-4 and J usage is TRBJ2-6; tentatively, D is TRBD2 (5 bases). With the read ending 3 residues before the CDR3 end, the germline J gene is used to fill in that end. Trimming took 4 bases from V and 3 from J, leaving 14 bases between them. The length of the CDR3 is 16 residues. The germline CDR1 and CDR2 sequences are SGHNT and YYREEE (reference sequence).

About this clone: The read comes to an end 3 residues before the CDR3 does, leaving the germline J gene to fill in the end. V gene TRBV6-2 or TRBV6-3 combines with J gene TRBJ2-2; 8 nucleotides agree with TRBD1. V gave up 5 bases and J gave up 7 bases; unmatched junction bases: 9. Germline CDR1 reads MNHEY; CDR2 reads SVGEGT. This CDR3 has 15 amino acids. The CDR3: CASSISGGIGGELFF. The CDR3 bases that were read are TGTGCCAGCAGTATATCAGGGGGCATAGGCGGGGAG.

CDR3 bases read: TGTGCCAGCAGTGAAACAGGGCGTTACGGTGAGACC. The encoded protein is CASSETGRYGET. The whole CDR3 is CASSETGRYGETQYF. The chain uses TRBV2 and TRBJ2-5, with D possibly TRBD1 on 6 matching bases. The read ends 3 residues shy of where the CDR3 ends; the end is completed using the germline J gene. Trimming cost V 2 bases and J 5 bases, with 15 bases left between them. Germline CDR1 and CDR2: SNHLY and FYNNEI. The CDR3 extends over 15 amino acids.

Points on this clone: The missing CDR3 end, 3 residues past where the read stops, is filled in from the germline J gene. V usage is TRBV5-1 and J usage is TRBJ2-5; 9 bases line up with TRBD1. Germline V gives CDR1 SGHRS, CDR2 YFSETQ. The CDR3 is 15 amino acids. The ends lost 4 bases at V and 2 bases at J; junction bases unmatched: 6. The covered CDR3 bases are TGCGCCAGCAGCCCACAGGGGGCTCGTCAAGAGACC. Translated, it gives CASSPQGARQET. The full CDR3 is CASSPQGARQETQYF.

Notes on this clone: The sequenced fragment ends 3 residues before the CDR3 boundary, so the rest is inferred from the germline J gene. This rearrangement joins TRBV11-3 to TRBJ2-2, with D possibly TRBD2 on 5 matching bases. This CDR3 has 12 residues. Germline values: CDR1 SGHNT, CDR2 YENEEA. V dropped 5 bases and J dropped 5 bases, with 6 bases sitting between them. Incomplete CDR3 DNA: TGTGCCAGCAGCCGAGGGACCGGGGAG. It encodes CASSRGTGE. The whole CDR3 sequence is CASSRGTGELFF.

This chain's CDR3 is CASSPEAAGGDTQYF. The DNA read from the CDR3 is TGTGCCAGCTCGCCCGAGGCAGCTGGAGGGGATACG. The chain links TRBV6-4 to TRBJ2-3; TRBD2 is a possible D gene (6 bases). The read is 3 residues too short to cover the CDR3 end, so that end is filled in from the germline J gene. There are 15 residues in the CDR3. CDR1 is MRHNA, CDR2 SNTAGT, per germline. The V end lost 8 bases, the J end lost 6 bases, and 21 bases lay between the germline ends.

As regards this clone: The sequence runs out 3 residues before the end of the CDR3; the remainder is reconstructed from the germline J gene. The V call is TRBV20-1, the J call TRBJ1-2; D possibly corresponds to TRBD1 (6 bases). The CDR3 extends over 15 amino acids. Germline V gene sequence: CDR1 DFQATT, CDR2 SNEGSKA (reference sequence). The part of the CDR3 DNA that was read is TGCAGTGCTAGAGATGCCACGGGACACCCTCGAGGC. The encoded protein is CSARDATGHPRG. The full CDR3 protein reads CSARDATGHPRGYTF.

In regard to this clone: The read comes to an end 3 residues before the CDR3 does, leaving the germline J gene to fill in the end. The rearrangement joins TRBV2 to TRBJ1-2; 8 nucleotides align to TRBD1. V lost 7 bases to trimming and J lost 6 bases; unmatched junction nucleotides: 7. Germline V CDR1 and CDR2: SNHLY, FYNNEI. The CDR3 spans 13 residues. The chain's CDR3 is CASKQGVLNGYTF. The covered CDR3 bases are TGTGCCAGCAAACAGGGGGTATTGAATGGC.

About this clone: Read data end 3 residues before the CDR3 end; the end is taken from the germline J gene. The V call is TRBV6-1, the J call TRBJ1-5; possibly TRBD1 for D (5 bases). CDR3 length: 15 amino acids. Trimming shortened V by 4 bases and J by 1 base, and 11 bases separated the two germline ends. Germline V gene data show CDR1 as MNHNS and CDR2 as SASEGT. The sequenced CDR3 bases are TGTGCCAGCAGTGTATCCCAGGGAAGCAATCAGCCC. Residues: CASSVSQGSNQP. The CDR3 as a whole reads CASSVSQGSNQPQHF.

Turning to this clone: The read is 3 residues too short to cover the CDR3 end, so that end is filled in from the germline J gene. The rearrangement uses TRBV28 and TRBJ1-6, with unresolved D. The germline gives CDR1 MDHEN, CDR2 SYDVKM. The CDR3 sequence is 14 residues long. The ends were cut back, 6 bases at V and 1 base at J, with 7 bases in the middle. CDR3 sequence: CASRTNSYNSPLHF. The DNA read from the CDR3 is TGTGCCAGCAGGACTAATTCCTATAATTCACCC.

As to this clone: The observed sequence ends 3 residues before the CDR3 terminus, with the missing tail filled in from the germline J gene. The rearrangement links TRBV18 to TRBJ2-7; the match to TRBD1 covers 10 bases. The CDR3 is made up of 15 amino acids. Per the germline V gene, CDR1 is KGHSH and CDR2 is LQKENI. V was pared by 6 bases and J by 1 base, with 6 bases of the junction left unmatched. This CDR3 reads CASSSRDRGSYEQYF. CDR3 DNA, as far as it was read: TGTGCCAGCTCGTCCCGGGACAGGGGATCCTACGAG.

Note on this clone: The read comes to an end 3 residues before the CDR3 does, leaving the germline J gene to fill in the end. V is TRBV20-1 and J is TRBJ2-5, with TRBD1 identical over 8 bases. Germline trimming cut 5 bases from V and 5 bases from J; bases unmatched to any gene: 10. CDR1 and CDR2 from the germline V gene are DFQATT and SNEGSKA (reference sequence). The CDR3 loop spans 14 amino acids. CDR3 sequence reads: CSAVIRGLGETQYF. CDR3 DNA, as far as it was read: TGCAGTGCTGTAATCAGGGGGCTGGGGGAGACC.

CDR3 DNA (partial): TGCGCCAGCAGCCTGGACGGGGACTATGGC. Protein: CASSLDGDYG. From start to end, the CDR3 is CASSLDGDYGYTF. The genes are TRBV5-1 and TRBJ1-2; D is undetermined. The CDR3 end lies 3 residues beyond the end of the read and is filled in from the germline J gene. The CDR3 totals 13 residues. CDR1 and CDR2 from the germline V gene are SGHRS and YFSETQ. Deletions cut 4 bases from V and 3 bases from J, with 10 bases between. The full variable domain, rest sourced from reference TRBV5-1 and TRBJ1-2, is KAGVTQTPRYLIKTRGQQVTLSCSPISGHRSVSWYQQTPGQGLQFLFEYFSETQRNKGNFPGRFSGRQFSNSRSEMNVSTLELGDSALYLCASSLDGDYGYTFGSGTRLTVV.

Remarks on this clone: The sequence runs out 3 residues before the end of the CDR3; the remainder is reconstructed from the germline J gene. The chain joins TRBV2 to TRBJ2-1; 12 bases map to TRBD2. V trimming: 5 bases; J trimming: 7 bases; junction bases outside the gene matches: 6. This CDR3 has 15 amino acids. Germline V lookup: CDR1 SNHLY, CDR2 FYNNEI. CDR3 DNA, as far as it was read: TGTGCCAGCAGTCGACTAGCGGGGGACGAGAATGAG. As protein: CASSRLAGDENE. The CDR3, in full, reads CASSRLAGDENEQFF.

On this clone: The read gets to within 3 residues of the CDR3 end, and the germline J gene fills in the rest. The chain joins TRBV18 to TRBJ1-1, with 9 bases matching TRBD1. Unmatched junction bases numbered 6, after V lost 0 bases and J lost 1 base. Looked up from germline, CDR1 is KGHSH and CDR2 is LQKENI. This CDR3 is built from 17 residues. The CDR3 spells CASSPPGTGYPNTEAFF. The CDR3 DNA, read in part, is TGTGCCAGCTCACCACCGGGGACAGGGTATCCGAACACTGAA.

For this clone: The read finishes 3 residues shy of the CDR3 end, and the germline J gene is used to complete it. The chain employs TRBV28 and TRBJ2-7; D gene unclear. This CDR3 region has 14 residues. V lost 5 bases and J lost 5, with 16 bases in between. From germline, CDR1 is MDHEN and CDR2 SYDVKM. The CDR3 sequence is CASSPLVGFDEQYF. The covered CDR3 bases are TGTGCCAGCAGTCCCTTAGTAGGGTTCGACGAG.

Turning to this clone: The read ends 3 residues shy of where the CDR3 ends; the end is completed using the germline J gene. The rearrangement joins TRBV4-1 to TRBJ2-2; no clear D. The CDR3 loop spans 16 amino acids. Germline V lookup: CDR1 MGHRA, CDR2 YSYEKL. V gave up 4 bases and J gave up 0 bases, with 12 bases separating them. The CDR3 reads CASSLAVSSNTGELFF. The sequenced part of the CDR3 DNA is TGCGCCAGCAGCCTGGCAGTATCATCGAACACCGGGGAG.

To note about this clone: The CDR3 extends 3 residues past the end of the read, so its final part is completed from the germline J gene. The genes are TRBV5-1 and TRBJ2-3; D possibly corresponds to TRBD1 (5 bases). Trimming stripped 4 bases from V and 0 bases from J, with 18 bases between. This CDR3 has 17 amino acids. Germline-derived CDR1 and CDR2 are SGHRS and YFSETQ. CDR3 loop: CASSQRVTDTSTDTQYF. CDR3 DNA, as far as it was read: TGCGCCAGCAGCCAACGCGTGACAGACACTAGCACAGATACG.

CDR3 DNA, as far as it was read: TGTGCCAATGCCGGGACTTGGGGTTCACCC. Encoded protein: CANAGTWGSP. In full, the CDR3 is CANAGTWGSPLHF. The V gene is TRBV10-3, the J gene TRBJ1-6; perhaps TRBD1 as D (5 bases). Coverage ceases 3 residues before the CDR3 finishes, and the germline J gene fills in the end. This CDR3 has 13 residues. Germline CDR1 reads ENHRY; CDR2 reads SYGVKD. The V end was cut by 10 bases, the J end by 9 bases, with 16 bases between.

In the case of this clone: The CDR3 end falls 3 residues outside the read, so it is completed with the germline J gene. The rearrangement uses TRBV6-2 or TRBV6-3 and TRBJ1-1; the D is unclear. V gave up 7 bases and J gave up 0 bases, with 15 bases separating them. This CDR3 region has 15 residues. Germline V gene sequence: CDR1 MNHEY, CDR2 SVGEGT. This CDR3 is CASIKGRTLNTEAFF. The sequenced CDR3 bases are TGTGCCAGCATCAAAGGCCGAACACTGAACACTGAA.

Remarks on this clone: The read finishes 3 residues shy of the CDR3 end, and the germline J gene is used to complete it. The chain combines TRBV6-4 with TRBJ2-1; TRBD2 agrees at 13 bases. V lost 5 bases to trimming and J lost 2 bases; unmatched junction nucleotides: 0. The CDR3 totals 15 residues. Germline V CDR1 and CDR2: MRHNA, SNTAGT. The CDR3 is CASSTSGGAYNEQFF. The sequenced CDR3 bases are TGTGCCAGCAGTACTAGCGGGGGGGCCTACAATGAG.

With respect to this clone: Sequence at one end of the junction differs from germline and may be a read error. The DNA read from the CDR3 is TGTGCCGGTAGGGGACAGGGGGAATGGGAGACC. Amino acids: CAGRGQGEWET. The entire CDR3 sequence reads CAGRGQGEWETQYF. V is TRBV19 and J is TRBJ2-5, with 11 bases aligning to TRBD1. Sequencing ends 3 residues short of the CDR3 end; the germline J gene provides the rest. The CDR3 is 14 amino acids. Germline V gives CDR1 LNHDA, CDR2 SQIVND (reference sequence). Together with reference TRBV19 and TRBJ2-5, the CDR3 gives the full variable domain: DGGITQSPKYLFRKEGQNVTLSCEQNLNHDAMYWYRQDPGQGLRLIYYSQIVNDFQKGDIAEGYSVSREKKESFPLTVTSAQKNPTAFYLCAGRGQGEWETQYFGPGTRLLVL.

With regard to this clone: The read ends 3 residues before the CDR3 terminus; that terminus is restored from the germline J gene. The chain employs TRBV5-4 and TRBJ2-2, with D perhaps matching TRBD1 (7 bases). The germline V gene encodes CDR1 SGHNT and CDR2 YYREEE (reference sequence). V was shortened by 3 bases and J by 5 bases, with 14 bases between the two germline ends. This CDR3 has 15 residues. CDR3 DNA, as far as it was read: TGTGCCAGCAGCTACAACAGGGGACTGACCGGGGAG. Protein sequence: CASSYNRGLTGE. The CDR3 reads in full as CASSYNRGLTGELFF.

In regard to this clone: Read data end 3 residues before the CDR3 end; the end is taken from the germline J gene. The gene calls are TRBV5-8 and TRBJ2-3; D is possibly TRBD1 (5 bases). There are 15 residues in the CDR3. CDR1 SGHTS and CDR2 YDEGEE come from the germline V gene. Trimming pared 4 bases from V and 0 bases from J, leaving 12 bases between. CDR3 region: CASSQQDGSTDTQYF. The sequenced part of the CDR3 DNA is TGTGCCAGCAGCCAACAGGACGGTAGCACAGATACG.